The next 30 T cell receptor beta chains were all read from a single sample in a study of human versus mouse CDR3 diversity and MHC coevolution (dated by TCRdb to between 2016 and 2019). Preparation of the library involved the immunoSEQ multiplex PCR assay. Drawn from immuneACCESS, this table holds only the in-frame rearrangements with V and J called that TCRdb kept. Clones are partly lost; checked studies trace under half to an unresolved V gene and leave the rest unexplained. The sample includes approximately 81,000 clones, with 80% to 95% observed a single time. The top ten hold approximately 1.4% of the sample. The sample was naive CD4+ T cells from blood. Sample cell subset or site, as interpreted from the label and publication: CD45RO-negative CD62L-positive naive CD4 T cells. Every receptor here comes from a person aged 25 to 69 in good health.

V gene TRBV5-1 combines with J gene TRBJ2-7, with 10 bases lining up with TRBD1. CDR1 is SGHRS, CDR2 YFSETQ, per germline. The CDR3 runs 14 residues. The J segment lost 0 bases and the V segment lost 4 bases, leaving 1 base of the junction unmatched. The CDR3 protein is CASSRTGGSYEQYF. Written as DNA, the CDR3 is TGCGCCAGCAGCCGGACAGGGGGCTCCTACGAGCAGTACTTC.

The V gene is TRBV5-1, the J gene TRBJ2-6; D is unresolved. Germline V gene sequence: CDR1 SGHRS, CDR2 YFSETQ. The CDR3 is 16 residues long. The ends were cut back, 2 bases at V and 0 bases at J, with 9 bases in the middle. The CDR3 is CASSLTPSSGANVLTF. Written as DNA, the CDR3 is TGCGCCAGCAGCTTAACACCAAGCTCTGGGGCCAACGTCCTGACTTTC. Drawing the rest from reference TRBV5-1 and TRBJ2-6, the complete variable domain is KAGVTQTPRYLIKTRGQQVTLSCSPISGHRSVSWYQQTPGQGLQFLFEYFSETQRNKGNFPGRFSGRQFSNSRSEMNVSTLELGDSALYLCASSLTPSSGANVLTFGAGSRLTVL.

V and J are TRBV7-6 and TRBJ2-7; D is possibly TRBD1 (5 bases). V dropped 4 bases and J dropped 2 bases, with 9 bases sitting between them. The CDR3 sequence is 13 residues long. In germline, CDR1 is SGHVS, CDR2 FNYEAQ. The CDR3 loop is CASSSDSAYEQYF. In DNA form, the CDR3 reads TGTGCCAGCAGCTCAGACAGTGCCTACGAGCAGTACTTC.

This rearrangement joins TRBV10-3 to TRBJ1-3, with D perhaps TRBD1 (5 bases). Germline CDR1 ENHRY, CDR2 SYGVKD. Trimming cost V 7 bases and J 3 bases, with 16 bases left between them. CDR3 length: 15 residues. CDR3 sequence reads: CAITADSTVGNTIYF. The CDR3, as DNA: TGTGCCATCACCGCAGACAGTACCGTTGGAAACACCATATATTTT.

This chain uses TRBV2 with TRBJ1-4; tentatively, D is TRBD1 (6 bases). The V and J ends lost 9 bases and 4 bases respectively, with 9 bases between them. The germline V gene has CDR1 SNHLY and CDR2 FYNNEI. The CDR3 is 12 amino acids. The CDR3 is CARGGFNEKLFF. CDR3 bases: TGTGCCAGAGGGGGATTTAATGAAAAACTGTTTTTT. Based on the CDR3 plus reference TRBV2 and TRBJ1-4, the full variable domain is EPEVTQTPSHQVTQMGQEVILRCVPISNHLYFYWYRQILGQKVEFLVSFYNNEISEKSEIFDDQFSVERPDGSNFTLKIRSTKLEDSAMYFCARGGFNEKLFFGSGTQLSVL.

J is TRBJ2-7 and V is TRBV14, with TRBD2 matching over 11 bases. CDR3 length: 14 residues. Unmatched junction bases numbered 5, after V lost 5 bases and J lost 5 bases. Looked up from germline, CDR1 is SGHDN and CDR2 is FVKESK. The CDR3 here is CASSRLAGGNEQYF. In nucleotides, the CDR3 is TGTGCCAGCAGCAGGCTAGCGGGAGGCAACGAGCAGTACTTC.

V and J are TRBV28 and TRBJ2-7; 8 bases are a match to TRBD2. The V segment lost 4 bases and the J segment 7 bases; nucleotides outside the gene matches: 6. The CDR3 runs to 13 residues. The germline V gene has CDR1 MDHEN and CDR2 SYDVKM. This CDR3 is CASSSLVAGEQYF. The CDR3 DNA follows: TGTGCCAGCAGTTCGCTAGTAGCGGGGGAGCAGTACTTC.

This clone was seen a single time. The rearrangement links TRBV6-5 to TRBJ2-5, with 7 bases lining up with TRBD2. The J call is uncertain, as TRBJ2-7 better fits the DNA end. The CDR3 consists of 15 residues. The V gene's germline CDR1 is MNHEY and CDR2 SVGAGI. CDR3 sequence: CASSYSTGGSYEQYF. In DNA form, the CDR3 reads TGTGCCAGCAGTTACTCAACGGGGGGCTCCTACGAGCAGTACTTC.

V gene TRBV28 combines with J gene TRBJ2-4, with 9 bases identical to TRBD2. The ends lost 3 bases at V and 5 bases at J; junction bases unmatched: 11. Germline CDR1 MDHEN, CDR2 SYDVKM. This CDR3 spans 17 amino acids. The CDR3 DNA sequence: TGTGCCAGCAGTTTTGGAGGCGGGAGGGGAGGCCAAAACATTCAGTACTTC. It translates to CASSFGGGRGGQNIQYF.

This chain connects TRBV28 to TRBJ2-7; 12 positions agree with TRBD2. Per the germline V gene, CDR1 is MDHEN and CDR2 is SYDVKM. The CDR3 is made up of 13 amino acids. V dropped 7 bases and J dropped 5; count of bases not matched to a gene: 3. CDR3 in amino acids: CASTGLAGHEQYF. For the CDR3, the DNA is TGTGCCAGCACTGGACTAGCGGGACACGAGCAGTACTTC.

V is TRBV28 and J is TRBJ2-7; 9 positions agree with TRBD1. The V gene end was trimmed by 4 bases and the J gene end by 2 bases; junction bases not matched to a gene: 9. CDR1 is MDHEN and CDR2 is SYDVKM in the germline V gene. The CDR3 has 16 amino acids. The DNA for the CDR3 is TGTGCCAGCAGTTCTCCTCAGGGACAGGGAACCTACGAGCAGTACTTC. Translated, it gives CASSSPQGQGTYEQYF.

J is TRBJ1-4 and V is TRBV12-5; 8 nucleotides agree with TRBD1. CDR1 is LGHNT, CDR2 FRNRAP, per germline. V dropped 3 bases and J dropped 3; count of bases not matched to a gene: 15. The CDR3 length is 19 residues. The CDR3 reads CASGFIRTGTAMANEKLFF. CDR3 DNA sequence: TGTGCTAGTGGTTTTATCCGGACAGGGACTGCCATGGCTAATGAAAAACTGTTTTTT.

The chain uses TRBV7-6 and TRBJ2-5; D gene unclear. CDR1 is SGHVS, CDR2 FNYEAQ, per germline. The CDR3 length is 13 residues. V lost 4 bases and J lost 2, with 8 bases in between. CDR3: CASSSYEQETQYF. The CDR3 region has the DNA TGTGCCAGCAGCTCCTACGAGCAAGAGACCCAGTACTTC.

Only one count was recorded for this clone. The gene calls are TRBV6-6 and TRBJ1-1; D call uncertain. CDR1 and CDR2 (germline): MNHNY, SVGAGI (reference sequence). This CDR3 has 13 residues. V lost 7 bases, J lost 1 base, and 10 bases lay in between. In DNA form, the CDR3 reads TGTGCCAGCACGTGGGCTTCGAACACTGAAGCTTTCTTT. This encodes CASTWASNTEAFF.

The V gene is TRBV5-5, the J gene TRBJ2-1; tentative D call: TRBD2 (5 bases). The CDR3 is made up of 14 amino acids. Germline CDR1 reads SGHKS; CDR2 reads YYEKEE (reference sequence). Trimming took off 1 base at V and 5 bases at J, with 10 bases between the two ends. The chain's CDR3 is CASSLRDSDNEQFF. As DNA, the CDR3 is TGTGCCAGCAGCTTGCGCGATAGCGACAATGAGCAGTTCTTC.

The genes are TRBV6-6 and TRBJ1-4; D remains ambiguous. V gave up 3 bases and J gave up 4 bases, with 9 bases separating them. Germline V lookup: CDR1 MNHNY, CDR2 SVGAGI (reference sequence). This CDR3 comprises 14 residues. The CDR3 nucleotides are TGTGCCAGCAGTTATTCCGCGGGTAATGAAAAACTGTTTTTT. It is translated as CASSYSAGNEKLFF.

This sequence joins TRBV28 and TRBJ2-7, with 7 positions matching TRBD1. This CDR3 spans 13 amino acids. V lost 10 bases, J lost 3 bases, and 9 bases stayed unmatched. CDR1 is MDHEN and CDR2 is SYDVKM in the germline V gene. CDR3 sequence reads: CATSGGPLYEQYF. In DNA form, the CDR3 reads TGTGCCACCTCAGGGGGTCCCCTCTACGAGCAGTACTTC.

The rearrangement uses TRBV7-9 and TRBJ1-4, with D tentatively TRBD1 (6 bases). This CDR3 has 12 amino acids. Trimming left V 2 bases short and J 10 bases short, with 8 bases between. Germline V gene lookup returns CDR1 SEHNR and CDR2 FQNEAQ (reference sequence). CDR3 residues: CASSLRGGKLFF. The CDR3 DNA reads TGTGCCAGCAGCTTACGAGGGGGAAAACTGTTTTTT.

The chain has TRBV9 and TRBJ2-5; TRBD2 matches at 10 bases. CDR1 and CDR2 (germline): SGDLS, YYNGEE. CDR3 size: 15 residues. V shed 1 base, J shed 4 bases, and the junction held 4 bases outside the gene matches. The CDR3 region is CASSVSAGGLETQYF. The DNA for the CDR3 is TGTGCCAGCAGCGTATCAGCGGGAGGGCTAGAGACCCAGTACTTC.

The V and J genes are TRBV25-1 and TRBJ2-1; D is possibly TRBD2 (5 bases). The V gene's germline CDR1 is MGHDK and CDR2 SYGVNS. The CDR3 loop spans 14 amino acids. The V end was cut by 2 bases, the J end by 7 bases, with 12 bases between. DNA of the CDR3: TGTGCCAGCAGTGAACCCCGCTGGGAGAATGAGCAGTTCTTC. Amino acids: CASSEPRWENEQFF.

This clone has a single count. The DNA for the CDR3 is TGTGCCAGCAGCTTAGTAGGGCAGGGGGCGGCCTACAATGAGCAGTTCTTC. It yields the protein CASSLVGQGAAYNEQFF. The chain has TRBV7-2 and TRBJ2-1; TRBD1 matches at 8 bases. This CDR3 comprises 17 residues. The germline CDR1 and CDR2 sequences are SGHTA and FQGNSA. V was clipped by 1 base and J by 2 bases; unmatched bases: 7.

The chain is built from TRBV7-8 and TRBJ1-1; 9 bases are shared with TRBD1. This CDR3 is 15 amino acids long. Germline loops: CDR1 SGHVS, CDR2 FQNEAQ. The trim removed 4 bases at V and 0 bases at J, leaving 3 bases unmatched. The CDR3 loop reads CASSSGQGMNTEAFF. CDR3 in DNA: TGTGCCAGCAGCTCCGGACAGGGGATGAACACTGAAGCTTTCTTT. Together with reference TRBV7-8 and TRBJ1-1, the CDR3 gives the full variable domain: GAGVSQSPRYKVAKRGQDVALRCDPISGHVSLFWYQQALGQGPEFLTYFQNEAQLDKSGLPSDRFFAERPEGSVSTLKIQRTQQEDSAVYLCASSSGQGMNTEAFFGQGTRLTVV.

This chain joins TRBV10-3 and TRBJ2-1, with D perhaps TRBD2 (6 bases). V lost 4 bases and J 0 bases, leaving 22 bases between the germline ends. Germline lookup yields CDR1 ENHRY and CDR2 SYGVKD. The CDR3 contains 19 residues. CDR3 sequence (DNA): TGTGCCATCAGTGTTTCTAAGGACGGGAGCGCGAGCTCCTACAATGAGCAGTTCTTC. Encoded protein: CAISVSKDGSASSYNEQFF.

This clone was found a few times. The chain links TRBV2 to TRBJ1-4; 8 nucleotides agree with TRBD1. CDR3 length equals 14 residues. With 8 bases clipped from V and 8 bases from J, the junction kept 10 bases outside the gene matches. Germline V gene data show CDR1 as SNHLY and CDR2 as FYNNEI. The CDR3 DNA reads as TGTGCCAGCTCCCGGACAGGGATTGGGGAAAAACTGTTTTTT. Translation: CASSRTGIGEKLFF.

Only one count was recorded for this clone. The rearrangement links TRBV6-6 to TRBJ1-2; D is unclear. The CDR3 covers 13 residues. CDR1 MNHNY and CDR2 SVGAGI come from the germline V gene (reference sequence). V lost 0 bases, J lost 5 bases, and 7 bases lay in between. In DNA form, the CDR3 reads TGTGCCAGCAGTTACTCGAGCCGATATGGCTACACCTTC. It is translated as CASSYSSRYGYTF.

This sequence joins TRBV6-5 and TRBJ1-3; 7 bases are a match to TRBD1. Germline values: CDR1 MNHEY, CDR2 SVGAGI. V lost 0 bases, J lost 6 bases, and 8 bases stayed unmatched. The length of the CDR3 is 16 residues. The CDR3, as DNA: TGTGCCAGCAGTTACTCGGTTGGCAGGGGGTCAAACACCATATATTTT. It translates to CASSYSVGRGSNTIYF.

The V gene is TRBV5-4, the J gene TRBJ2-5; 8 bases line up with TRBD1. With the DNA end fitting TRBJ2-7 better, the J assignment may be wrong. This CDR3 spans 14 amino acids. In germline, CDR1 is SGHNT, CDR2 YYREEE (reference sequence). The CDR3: CASSWKDREGEQYF. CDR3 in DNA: TGTGCCAGCAGCTGGAAGGACAGGGAAGGCGAGCAGTACTTC.

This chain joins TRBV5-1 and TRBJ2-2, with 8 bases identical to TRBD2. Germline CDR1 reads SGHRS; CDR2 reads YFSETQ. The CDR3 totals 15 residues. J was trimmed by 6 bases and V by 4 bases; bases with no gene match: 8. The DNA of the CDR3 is TGCGCCAGCAGCCCAGGTCCCGGGGGGGCCGGGGAGCTGTTTTTT. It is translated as CASSPGPGGAGELFF. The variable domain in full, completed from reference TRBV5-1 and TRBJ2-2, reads KAGVTQTPRYLIKTRGQQVTLSCSPISGHRSVSWYQQTPGQGLQFLFEYFSETQRNKGNFPGRFSGRQFSNSRSEMNVSTLELGDSALYLCASSPGPGGAGELFFGEGSRLTVL.

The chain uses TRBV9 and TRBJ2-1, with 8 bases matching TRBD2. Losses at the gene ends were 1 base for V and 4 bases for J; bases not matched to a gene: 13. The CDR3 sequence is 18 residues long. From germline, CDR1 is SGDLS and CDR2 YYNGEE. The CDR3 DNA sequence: TGTGCCAGCAGCGTAACCGGGGGGGCTTATTCCGGGTACAATGAGCAGTTCTTC. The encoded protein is CASSVTGGAYSGYNEQFF.

The CDR3 DNA is TGTGCCAGCAGTGAAACCAGCGGGGGCACAGATACGCAGTATTTT. It is translated as CASSETSGGTDTQYF. The rearrangement links TRBV2 to TRBJ2-3; 7 bases fit TRBD2. CDR3 length: 15 amino acids. The V gene end was trimmed by 2 bases and the J gene end by 1 base; junction bases not matched to a gene: 3. The germline gives CDR1 SNHLY, CDR2 FYNNEI.